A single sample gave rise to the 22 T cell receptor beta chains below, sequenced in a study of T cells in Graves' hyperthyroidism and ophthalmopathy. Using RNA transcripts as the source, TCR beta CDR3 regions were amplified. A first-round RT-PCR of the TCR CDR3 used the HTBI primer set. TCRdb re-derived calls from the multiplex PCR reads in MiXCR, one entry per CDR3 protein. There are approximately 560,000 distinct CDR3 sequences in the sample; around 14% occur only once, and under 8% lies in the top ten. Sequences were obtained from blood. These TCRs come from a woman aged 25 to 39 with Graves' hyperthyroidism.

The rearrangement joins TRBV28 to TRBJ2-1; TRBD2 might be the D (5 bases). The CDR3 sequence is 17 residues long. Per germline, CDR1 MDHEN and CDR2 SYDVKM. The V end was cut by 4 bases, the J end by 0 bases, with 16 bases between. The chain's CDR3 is CASSSYRWGDSYNEQFF. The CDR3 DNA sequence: TGTGCCAGCAGTTCTTATAGGTGGGGAGACTCCTACAATGAGCAGTTCTTC.

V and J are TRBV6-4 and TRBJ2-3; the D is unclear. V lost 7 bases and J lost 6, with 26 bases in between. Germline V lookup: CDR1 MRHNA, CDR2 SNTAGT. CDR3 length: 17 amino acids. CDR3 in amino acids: CASTPRAAQAHTDTQYF. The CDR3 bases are TGTGCCAGCACACCCCGCGCGGCTCAAGCTCATACCGATACGCAGTATTTT.

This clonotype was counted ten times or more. The CDR3 nucleotides read TGCGCCAGCAAGGCAGCGGGAGAGGTAGAGACCCAGTACTTC. This gives the protein CASKAAGEVETQYF. The chain is built from TRBV5-1 and TRBJ2-5, with TRBD2 matching 8 bases. The CDR3 totals 14 residues. CDR1 SGHRS and CDR2 YFSETQ come from the germline V gene. V lost 6 bases, J lost 4 bases, and 8 bases stayed unmatched.

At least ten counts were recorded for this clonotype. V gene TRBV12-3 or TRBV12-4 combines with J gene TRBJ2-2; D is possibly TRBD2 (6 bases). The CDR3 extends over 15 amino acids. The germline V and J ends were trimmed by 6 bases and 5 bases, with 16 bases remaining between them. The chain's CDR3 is CASRNSGTTTGELFF. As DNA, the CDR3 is TGTGCCAGCAGGAATAGCGGAACAACGACCGGGGAGCTGTTTTTT.

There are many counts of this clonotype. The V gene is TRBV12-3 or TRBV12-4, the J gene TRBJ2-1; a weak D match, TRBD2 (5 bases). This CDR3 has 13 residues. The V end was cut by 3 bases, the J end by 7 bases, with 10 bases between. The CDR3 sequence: CASSFPEVNEQFF. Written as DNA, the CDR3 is TGTGCCAGCAGTTTTCCGGAGGTGAATGAGCAGTTCTTC.

This CDR3 reads CASSPEGDNEQFF. The CDR3 nucleotides read TGTGCCAGCAGCCCCGAGGGGGACAATGAGCAGTTCTTC. The V call is TRBV13, the J call TRBJ2-1, with a possible D match to TRBD1 (6 bases). Trimming took 5 bases from V and 5 from J, leaving 10 bases between them. The CDR3 totals 13 residues. Germline assignment: CDR1 PRHDT and CDR2 FYEKMQ (reference sequence).

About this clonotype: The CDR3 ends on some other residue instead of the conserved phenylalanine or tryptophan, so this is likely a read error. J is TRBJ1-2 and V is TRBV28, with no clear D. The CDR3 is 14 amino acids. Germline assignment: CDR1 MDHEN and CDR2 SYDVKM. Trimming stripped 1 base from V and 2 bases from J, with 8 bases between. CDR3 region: CASSLSIQNYGYTL. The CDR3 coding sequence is TGTGCCAGCAGTTTATCGATACAGAACTATGGCTACACCCTC.

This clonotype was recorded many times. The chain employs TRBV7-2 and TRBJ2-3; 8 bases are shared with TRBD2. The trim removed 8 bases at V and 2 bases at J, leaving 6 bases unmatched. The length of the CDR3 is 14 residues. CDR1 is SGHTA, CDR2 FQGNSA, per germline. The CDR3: CASREGGATDTQYF. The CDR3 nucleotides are TGTGCCAGCCGGGAGGGGGGAGCCACAGATACGCAGTATTTT.

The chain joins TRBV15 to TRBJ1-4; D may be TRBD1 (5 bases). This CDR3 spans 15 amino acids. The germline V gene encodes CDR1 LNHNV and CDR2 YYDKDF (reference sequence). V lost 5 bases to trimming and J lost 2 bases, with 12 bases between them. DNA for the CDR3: TGTGCCACCAGCCCCGGGGGAAGGACTAATGAAAAACTGTTTTTT. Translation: CATSPGGRTNEKLFF.

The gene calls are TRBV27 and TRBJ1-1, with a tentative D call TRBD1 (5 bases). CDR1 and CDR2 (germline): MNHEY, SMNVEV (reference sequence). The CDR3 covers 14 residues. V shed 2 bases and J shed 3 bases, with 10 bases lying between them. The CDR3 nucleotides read TGTGCCAGCAGTTTAGGGGGGTGGGACACTGAAGCTTTCTTT. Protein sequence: CASSLGGWDTEAFF.

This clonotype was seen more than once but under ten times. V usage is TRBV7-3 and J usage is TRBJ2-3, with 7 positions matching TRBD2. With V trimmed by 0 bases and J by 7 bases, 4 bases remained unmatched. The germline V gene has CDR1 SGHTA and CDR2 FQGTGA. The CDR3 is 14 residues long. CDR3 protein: CASSLTLTSNTQYF. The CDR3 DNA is TGTGCCAGCAGCTTAACTCTGACTAGCAATACGCAGTATTTT.

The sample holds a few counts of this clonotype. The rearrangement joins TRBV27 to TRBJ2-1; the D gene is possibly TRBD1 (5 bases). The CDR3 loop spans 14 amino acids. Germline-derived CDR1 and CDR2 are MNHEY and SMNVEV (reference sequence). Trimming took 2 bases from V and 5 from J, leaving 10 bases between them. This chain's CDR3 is CASSLEDTNNEQFF. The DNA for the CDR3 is TGTGCCAGCAGTTTAGAGGACACAAACAATGAGCAGTTCTTC.

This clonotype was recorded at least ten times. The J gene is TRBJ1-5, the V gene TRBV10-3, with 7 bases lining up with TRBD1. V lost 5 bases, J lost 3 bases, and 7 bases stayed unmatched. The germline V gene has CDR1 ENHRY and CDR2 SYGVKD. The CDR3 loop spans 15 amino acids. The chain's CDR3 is CAISPTGLLNQPQHF. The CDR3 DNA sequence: TGTGCCATCAGTCCGACAGGGCTCCTCAATCAGCCCCAGCATTTT.

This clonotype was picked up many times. CDR3 DNA sequence: TGTGCCAGCAGAACAGGCACCGAAGCTTTCTTT. Protein sequence: CASRTGTEAFF. V and J are TRBV6-1 and TRBJ1-1; D is possibly TRBD1 (5 bases). V was shortened by 6 bases and J by 8 bases, with 10 bases between the two germline ends. Germline CDR1 reads MNHNS; CDR2 reads SASEGT. The length of the CDR3 is 11 residues.

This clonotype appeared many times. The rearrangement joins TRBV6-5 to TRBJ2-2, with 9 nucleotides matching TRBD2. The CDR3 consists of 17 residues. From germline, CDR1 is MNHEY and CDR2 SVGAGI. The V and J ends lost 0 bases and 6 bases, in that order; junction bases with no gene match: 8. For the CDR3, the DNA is TGTGCCAGCAGTTACTCGATAGTAGCGGGAGTATCCGGGGAGCTGTTTTTT. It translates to CASSYSIVAGVSGELFF.

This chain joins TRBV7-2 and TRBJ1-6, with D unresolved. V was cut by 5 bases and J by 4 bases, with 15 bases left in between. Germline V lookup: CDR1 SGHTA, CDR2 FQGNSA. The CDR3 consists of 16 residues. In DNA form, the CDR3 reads TGTGCCAGCAGCCAGCCCCAGGCGGGGTATAATTCACCCCTCCACTTT. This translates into CASSQPQAGYNSPLHF. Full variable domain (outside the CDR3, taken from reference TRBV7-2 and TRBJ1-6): GAGVSQSPSNKVTEKGKDVELRCDPISGHTALYWYRQSLGQGLEFLIYFQGNSAPDKSGLPSDRFSAERTGGSVSTLTIQRTQQEDSAVYLCASSQPQAGYNSPLHFGNGTRLTVT.

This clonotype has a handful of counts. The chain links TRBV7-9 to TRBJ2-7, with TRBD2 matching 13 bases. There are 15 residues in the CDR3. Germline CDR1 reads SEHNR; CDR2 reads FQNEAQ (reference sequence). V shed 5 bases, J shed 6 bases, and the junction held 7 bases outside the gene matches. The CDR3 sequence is CASSLVGTSGVEQYF. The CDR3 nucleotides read TGTGCCAGCAGCCTAGTCGGGACTAGCGGGGTCGAGCAGTACTTC.

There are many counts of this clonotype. The CDR3 nucleotides read TGTGCCAGCAGGCGGGACAAGACCTACGAGCAGTACTTC. Its protein is CASRRDKTYEQYF. The gene calls are TRBV2 and TRBJ2-7; D tentatively fits TRBD1 or TRBD2 (6 bases each). V lost 6 bases and J 2 bases, leaving 11 bases between the germline ends. The germline V gene encodes CDR1 SNHLY and CDR2 FYNNEI. There are 13 residues in the CDR3.

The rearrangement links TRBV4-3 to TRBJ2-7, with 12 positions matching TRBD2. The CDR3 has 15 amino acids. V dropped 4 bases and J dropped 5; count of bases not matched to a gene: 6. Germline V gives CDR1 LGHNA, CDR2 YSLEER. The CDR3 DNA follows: TGCGCCAGCAGCCCCGGACTAGCGGGAAACCACGAGCAGTACTTC. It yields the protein CASSPGLAGNHEQYF.

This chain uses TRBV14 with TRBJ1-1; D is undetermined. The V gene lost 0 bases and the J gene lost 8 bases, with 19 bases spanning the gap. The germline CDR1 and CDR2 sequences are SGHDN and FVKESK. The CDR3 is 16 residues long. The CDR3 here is CASSQESRGLEIEAFF. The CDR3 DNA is TGTGCCAGCAGCCAAGAGTCACGCGGATTGGAAATCGAAGCTTTCTTT.

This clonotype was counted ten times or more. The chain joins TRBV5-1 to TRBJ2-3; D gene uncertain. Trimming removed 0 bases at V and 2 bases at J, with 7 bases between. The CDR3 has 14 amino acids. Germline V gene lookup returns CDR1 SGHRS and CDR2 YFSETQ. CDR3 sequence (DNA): TGCGCCAGCAGCTTGGGAGTCCTCACAGATACGCAGTATTTT. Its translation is CASSLGVLTDTQYF.

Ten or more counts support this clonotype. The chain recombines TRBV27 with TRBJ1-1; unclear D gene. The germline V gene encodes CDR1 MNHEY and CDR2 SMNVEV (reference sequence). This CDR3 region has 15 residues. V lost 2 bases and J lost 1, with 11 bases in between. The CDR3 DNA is TGTGCCAGCAGTTTAATGGTTGAGCCGAACACTGAAGCTTTCTTT. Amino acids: CASSLMVEPNTEAFF.